This paragraph reports one TCR beta chain. This sample stems from a study of shared clonotypes between healthy human individuals. Sequencing used immunoSEQ multiplex PCR; TCRdb keeps in-frame clones, though not all of them. The sample yields roughly 2,000,000 clones, just over 90% seen once. The CDR3 extends over 11 amino acids. Germline V gene lookup returns CDR1 SQVTM and CDR2 ANQGSEA. Trimming shortened V by 7 bases and J by 11 bases, and 17 bases separated the two germline ends. It was CD45RO-negative cells, positively selected for CCR7, that made up naive CD8 cells, with terminally differentiated effector memory CD45RA+ cells excluded.

This chain connects TRBV29-1 to TRBJ2-5, with D possibly TRBD1 on 6 matching bases. Sequencing was performed on naive CD8+ T cells from PBMCs. This receptor was identified in a man aged 18 to 30 in good health. Some clones in this sample may be carry-over from other donors' samples. CDR3 sequence (DNA): TGCAGCGGAAACTGGGGGCCTAAGCAGTACTTC. Amino acids: CSGNWGPKQYF.